A selection of T cell receptor beta chains follows, all from one sample in a study of blood T cell repertoires in COVID-19. The repertoire was sequenced with immunoSEQ multiplex PCR; TCRdb's copy has only in-frame clones and lacks some. Of 70,000 to 95,000 clones detected, just over 85% appear once; the ten largest clones hold about 7.6%. Sequencing used peripheral blood. These receptor sequences come from a woman in her 70s with acute or convalescent COVID-19. The conserved cysteine and the conserved F or W are not part of the CDR3 here. Expanded clones are given a class, and other clones once, few, many or no size at all.

cdr3_length	j_call	v_call	clone_size	cdr3_aa
13	TRBJ1-2	TRBV4-1	NA	ASSHYSDRGYGYT
11	TRBJ1-5	TRBV3-1/TRBV3-2	few	ASSWLGNQPQH
12	TRBJ1-1	TRBV6-5	NA	ASRNRGPNTEAF
12	TRBJ1-1	TRBV18	NA	ASSQTGQGDEAF
14	TRBJ1-5	TRBV19	once	ASSIRQGNSNQPQH
12	TRBJ1-6	TRBV6-5	NA	ATTQGNKNSPLH
14	TRBJ1-5	TRBV7-8	NA	ASSLRGGTSNQPQH
15	TRBJ1-2	TRBV5-1	once	ASSWTGTGPPRDGYT
11	TRBJ2-5	TRBV2	NA	ASTRDRQETQY
11	TRBJ1-1	TRBV5-1	NA	ASSLTGYTEAF
11	TRBJ1-2	TRBV24-1	NA	ATSALDGDGYT
13	TRBJ2-3	TRBV14	NA	ASSQGGLGTDTQY
16	TRBJ2-3	TRBV27	NA	ASSKRLGTGNHTDTQY
13	TRBJ2-1	TRBV28	NA	ASRKTSGRLYEQF
16	TRBJ2-4	TRBV20-1	NA	SASKGLAGVRGKNIQY
12	TRBJ1-4	TRBV28	NA	ASSLLDDATKLF
21	TRBJ2-2	TRBV3-1/TRBV3-2	NA	ASSQSVFRDRVRREGNTGELF
14	TRBJ1-6	TRBV5-1	NA	ASSTDTSLYNSPLH
11	TRBJ1-1	TRBV18	once	ASSSGINTEAF
11	TRBJ2-7	TRBV4-1	NA	ASSQDRSYEQY
13	TRBJ1-1	TRBV19	NA	ASSKNRGGSTEAF
14	TRBJ1-2	TRBV4-2	NA	ASSQVPAGRDYGYT
17	TRBJ2-1	TRBV4-1	NA	ARSQDRGLTRGGAWEQF
12	TRBJ2-7	TRBV2	NA	ASREAGSYYEQY
15	TRBJ2-3	TRBV14	NA	ASSPRFASELTDTQY
14	TRBJ2-2	TRBV7-2	NA	ASSLGPARVTGELF
13	TRBJ1-5	TRBV3-1/TRBV3-2	NA	ASSQDPPGLQPQH
10	TRBJ1-1	TRBV5-8	few	ASSMTGLEAF
13	TRBJ1-3	TRBV6-1	NA	ASRPRQNSGNTIY
17	TRBJ2-5	TRBV18	NA	ASSPLMRGSGSSRETQY
12	TRBJ1-2	TRBV7-8	few	ASTRSRDNYGYT
11	TRBJ1-2	TRBV12-3/TRBV12-4	NA	ASSLGAGHGYT
12	TRBJ2-2	TRBV7-3	few	ASSLDRGNGELF
13	TRBJ1-2	TRBV2	NA	ASRHPGTGPYGYT
12	TRBJ1-2	TRBV6-1	NA	ASSEFSRTYGYT
12	TRBJ2-7	TRBV28	NA	ATQPGAGVYEQY
13	TRBJ1-1	TRBV5-1	NA	ASSLGAGGLTEAF
12	TRBJ1-1	TRBV19	NA	ASSITGLNTEAF
11	TRBJ2-7	TRBV27	once	ASSLSGGYEQY
13	TRBJ1-5	TRBV2	few	ASSLQGQSNQPQH
11	TRBJ1-4	TRBV15	NA	ATAGGTDEKLF
12	TRBJ1-1	TRBV7-2	NA	ASSLDSFGTEAF
11	TRBJ1-5	TRBV19	NA	ASSIDHGQPQH
13	TRBJ2-7	TRBV10-2	NA	ASRETGPGAYEQY
12	TRBJ2-1	TRBV6-5	NA	ASSYSGPHNEQF
12	TRBJ2-5	TRBV5-1	once	ASRPSTGEVTQY
11	TRBJ2-7	TRBV28	NA	ASSLGPTYEQY